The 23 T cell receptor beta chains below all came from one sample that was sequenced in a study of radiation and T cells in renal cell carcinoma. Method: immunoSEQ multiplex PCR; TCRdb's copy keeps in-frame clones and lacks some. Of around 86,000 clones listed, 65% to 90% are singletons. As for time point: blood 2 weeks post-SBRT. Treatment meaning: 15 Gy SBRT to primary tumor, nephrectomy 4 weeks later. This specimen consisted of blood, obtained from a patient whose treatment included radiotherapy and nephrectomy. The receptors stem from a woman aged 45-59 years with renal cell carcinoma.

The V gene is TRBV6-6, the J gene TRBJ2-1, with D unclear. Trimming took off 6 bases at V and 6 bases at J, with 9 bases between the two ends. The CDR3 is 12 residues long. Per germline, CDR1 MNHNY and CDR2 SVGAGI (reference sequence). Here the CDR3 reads CASSPVANEQFF. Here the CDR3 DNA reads TGTGCCAGCAGCCCAGTGGCCAATGAGCAGTTCTTC.

In nucleotides, the CDR3 is TGTGCCAGCAGCCAACAGCTGTACGAGGAAGCTTTCTTT. Translation: CASSQQLYEEAFF. J is TRBJ1-1 and V is TRBV9; D gene unclear. This CDR3 contains 13 residues. CDR1 SGDLS and CDR2 YYNGEE come from the germline V gene. V was clipped by 4 bases and J by 8 bases, with 15 bases between them.

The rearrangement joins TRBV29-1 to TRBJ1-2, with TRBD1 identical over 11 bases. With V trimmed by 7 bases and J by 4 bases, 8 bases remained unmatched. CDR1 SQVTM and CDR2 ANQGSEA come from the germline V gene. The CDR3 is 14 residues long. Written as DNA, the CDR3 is TGCAGCGCTATTCGGACAGGGGGCGGCTATGGCTACACCTTC. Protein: CSAIRTGGGYGYTF.

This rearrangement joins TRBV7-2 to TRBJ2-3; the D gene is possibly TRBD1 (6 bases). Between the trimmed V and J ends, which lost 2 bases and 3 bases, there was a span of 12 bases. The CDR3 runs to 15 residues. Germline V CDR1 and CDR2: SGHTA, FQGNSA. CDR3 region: CASSLPSGTTDTQYF. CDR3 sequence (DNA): TGTGCCAGCAGCTTACCCTCCGGGACAACAGATACGCAGTATTTT.

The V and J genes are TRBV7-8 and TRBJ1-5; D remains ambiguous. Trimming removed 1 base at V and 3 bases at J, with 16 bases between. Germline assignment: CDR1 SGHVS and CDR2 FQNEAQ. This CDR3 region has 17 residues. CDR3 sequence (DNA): TGTGCCAGCAGCTTAGATCCGACCGCCACTTTCAATCAGCCCCAGCATTTT. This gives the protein CASSLDPTATFNQPQHF.

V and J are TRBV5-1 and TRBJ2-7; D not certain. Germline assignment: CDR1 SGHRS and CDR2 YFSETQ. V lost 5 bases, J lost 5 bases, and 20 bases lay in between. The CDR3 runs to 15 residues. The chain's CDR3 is CASRGQLTPGNEQYF. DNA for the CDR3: TGCGCCAGCAGGGGTCAGCTCACCCCCGGCAACGAGCAGTACTTC.

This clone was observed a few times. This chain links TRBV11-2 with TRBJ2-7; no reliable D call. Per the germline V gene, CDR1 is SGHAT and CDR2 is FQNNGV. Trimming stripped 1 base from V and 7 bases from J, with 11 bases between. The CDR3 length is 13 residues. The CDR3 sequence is CASSLGRDEEQYF. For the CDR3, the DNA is TGTGCCAGCAGCTTAGGGCGTGATGAGGAGCAGTACTTC. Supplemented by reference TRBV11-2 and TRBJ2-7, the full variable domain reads EAGVAQSPRYKIIEKRQSVAFWCNPISGHATLYWYQQILGQGPKLLIQFQNNGVVDDSQLPKDRFSAERLKGVDSTLKIQPAKLEDSAVYLCASSLGRDEEQYFGPGTRLTVT.

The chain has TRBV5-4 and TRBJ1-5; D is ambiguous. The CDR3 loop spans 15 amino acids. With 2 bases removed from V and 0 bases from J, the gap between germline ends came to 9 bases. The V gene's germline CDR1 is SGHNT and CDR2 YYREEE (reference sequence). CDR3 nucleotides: TGTGCCAGCAGCTTAGGTGGGTATAGCAATCAGCCCCAGCATTTT. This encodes CASSLGGYSNQPQHF.

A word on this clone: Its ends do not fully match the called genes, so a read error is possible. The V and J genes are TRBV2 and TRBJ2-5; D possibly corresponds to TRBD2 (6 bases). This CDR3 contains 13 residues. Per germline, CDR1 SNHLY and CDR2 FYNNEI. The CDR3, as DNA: TGTGCCAGCAGTGATAGCGGCCAAGGGACCCAGTACTTC. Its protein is CASSDSGQGTQYF.

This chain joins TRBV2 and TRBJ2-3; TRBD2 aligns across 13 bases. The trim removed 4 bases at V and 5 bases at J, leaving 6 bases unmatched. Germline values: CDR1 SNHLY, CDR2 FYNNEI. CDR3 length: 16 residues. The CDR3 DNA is TGTGCCAGCAGTGGGACTAGCGGGAGAGCAGAAGATACGCAGTATTTT. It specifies CASSGTSGRAEDTQYF.

The CDR3 coding sequence is TGTGCCAGCAGCTTAGAAGGGGGTGGTGGCTACACCTTC. Translation gives CASSLEGGGGYTF. This rearrangement joins TRBV7-9 to TRBJ1-2, with a possible D match to TRBD1 (6 bases). The CDR3 is 13 residues long. CDR1 and CDR2 (germline): SEHNR, FQNEAQ (reference sequence). V gave up 1 base and J gave up 7 bases, with 10 bases separating them. The variable domain in full, completed from reference TRBV7-9 and TRBJ1-2, reads DTGVSQNPRHKITKRGQNVTFRCDPISEHNRLYWYRQTLGQGPEFLTYFQNEAQLEKSRLLSDRFSAERPKGSFSTLEIQRTEQGDSAMYLCASSLEGGGGYTFGSGTRLTVV.

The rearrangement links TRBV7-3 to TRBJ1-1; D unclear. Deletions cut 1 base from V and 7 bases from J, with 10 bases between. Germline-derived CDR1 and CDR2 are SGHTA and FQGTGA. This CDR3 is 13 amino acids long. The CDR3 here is CASSLSSAGEAFF. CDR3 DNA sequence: TGTGCCAGCAGCTTAAGTAGTGCAGGTGAAGCTTTCTTT.

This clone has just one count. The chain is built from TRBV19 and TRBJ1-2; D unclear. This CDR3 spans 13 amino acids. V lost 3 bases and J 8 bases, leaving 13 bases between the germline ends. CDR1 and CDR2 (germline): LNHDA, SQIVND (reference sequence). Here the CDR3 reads CASSINSLGGYTF. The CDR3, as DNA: TGTGCCAGTAGTATTAACAGTCTTGGAGGCTACACCTTC.

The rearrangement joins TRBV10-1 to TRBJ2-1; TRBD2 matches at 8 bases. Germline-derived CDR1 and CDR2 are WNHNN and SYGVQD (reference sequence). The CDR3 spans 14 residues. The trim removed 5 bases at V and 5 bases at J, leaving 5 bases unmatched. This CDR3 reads CASSSGSGDNEQFF. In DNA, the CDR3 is TGCGCCAGCAGTAGCGGGAGTGGCGACAATGAGCAGTTCTTC.

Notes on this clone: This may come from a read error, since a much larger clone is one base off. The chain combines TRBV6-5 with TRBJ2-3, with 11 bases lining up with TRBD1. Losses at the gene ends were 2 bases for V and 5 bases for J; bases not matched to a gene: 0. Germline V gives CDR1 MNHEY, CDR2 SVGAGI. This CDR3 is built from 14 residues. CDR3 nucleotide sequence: TGTGCCAGCAGTTACGGGACAGGGGGAGATACGCAGTATTTT. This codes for CASSYGTGGDTQYF.

The CDR3 DNA reads as TGTGCCAGCAGAGGGGACAGGGACTACGAGCAGTACTTC. It specifies CASRGDRDYEQYF. The rearrangement uses TRBV2 and TRBJ2-7; 9 bases line up with TRBD1. Trimming removed 6 bases from V and 3 bases from J; junction bases left unmatched: 3. The CDR3 loop spans 13 amino acids. Germline V gene data show CDR1 as SNHLY and CDR2 as FYNNEI.

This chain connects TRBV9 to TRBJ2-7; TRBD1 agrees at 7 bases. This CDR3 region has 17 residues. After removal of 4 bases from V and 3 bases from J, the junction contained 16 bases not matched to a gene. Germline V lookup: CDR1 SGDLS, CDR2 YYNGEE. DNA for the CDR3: TGTGCCAGCAGCCTAGGGACAGAGACTACCCGAGGCTACGAGCAGTACTTC. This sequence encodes CASSLGTETTRGYEQYF. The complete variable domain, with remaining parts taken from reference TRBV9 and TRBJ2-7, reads DSGVTQTPKHLITATGQRVTLRCSPRSGDLSVYWYQQSLDQGLQFLIQYYNGEERAKGNILERFSAQQFPDLHSELNLSSLELGDSALYFCASSLGTETTRGYEQYFGPGTRLTVT.

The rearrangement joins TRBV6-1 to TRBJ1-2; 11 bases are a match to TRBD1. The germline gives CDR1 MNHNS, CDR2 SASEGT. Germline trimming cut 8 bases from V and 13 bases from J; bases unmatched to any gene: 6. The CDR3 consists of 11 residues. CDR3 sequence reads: CASQGQGAITF. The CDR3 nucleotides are TGTGCCAGCCAAGGACAGGGGGCGATCACCTTC.

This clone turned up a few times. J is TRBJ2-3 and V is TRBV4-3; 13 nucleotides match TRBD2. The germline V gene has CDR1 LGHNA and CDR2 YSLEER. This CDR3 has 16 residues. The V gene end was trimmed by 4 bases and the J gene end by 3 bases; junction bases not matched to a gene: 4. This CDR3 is CASSRELAGGTDTQYF. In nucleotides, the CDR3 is TGCGCCAGCAGCCGCGAACTAGCGGGGGGGACAGATACGCAGTATTTT.

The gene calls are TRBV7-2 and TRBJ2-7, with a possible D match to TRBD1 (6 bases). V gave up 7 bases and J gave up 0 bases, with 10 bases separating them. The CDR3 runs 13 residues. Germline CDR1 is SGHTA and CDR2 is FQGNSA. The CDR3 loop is CASNQGSSYEQYF. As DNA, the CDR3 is TGTGCCAGCAACCAGGGGAGCTCCTACGAGCAGTACTTC.

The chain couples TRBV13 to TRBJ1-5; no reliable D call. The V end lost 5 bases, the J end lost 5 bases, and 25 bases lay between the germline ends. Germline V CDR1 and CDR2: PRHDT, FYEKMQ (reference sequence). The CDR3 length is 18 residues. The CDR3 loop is CASSIRPLLGQAHQPQHF. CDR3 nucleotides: TGTGCCAGCAGCATCCGCCCCCTCTTAGGGCAGGCCCATCAGCCCCAGCATTTT. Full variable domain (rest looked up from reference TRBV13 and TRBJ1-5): AAGVIQSPRHLIKEKRETATLKCYPIPRHDTVYWYQQGPGQDPQFLISFYEKMQSDKGSIPDRFSAQQFSDYHSELNMSSLELGDSALYFCASSIRPLLGQAHQPQHFGDGTRLSIL.

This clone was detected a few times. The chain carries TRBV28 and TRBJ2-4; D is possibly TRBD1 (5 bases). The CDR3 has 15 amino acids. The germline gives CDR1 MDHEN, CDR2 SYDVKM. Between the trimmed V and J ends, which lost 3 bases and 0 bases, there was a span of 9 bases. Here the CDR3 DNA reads TGTGCCAGCAGTTTGGACACCAGAGCCAAAAACATTCAGTACTTC. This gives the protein CASSLDTRAKNIQYF.

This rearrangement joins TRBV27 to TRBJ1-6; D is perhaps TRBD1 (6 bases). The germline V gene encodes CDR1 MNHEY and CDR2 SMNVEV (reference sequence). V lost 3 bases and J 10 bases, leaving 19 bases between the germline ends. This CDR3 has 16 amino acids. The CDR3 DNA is TGTGCCAGCAGTTTTGGAGGGCCCCCAGGGGTATCACCCCTCCACTTT. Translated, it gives CASSFGGPPGVSPLHF.